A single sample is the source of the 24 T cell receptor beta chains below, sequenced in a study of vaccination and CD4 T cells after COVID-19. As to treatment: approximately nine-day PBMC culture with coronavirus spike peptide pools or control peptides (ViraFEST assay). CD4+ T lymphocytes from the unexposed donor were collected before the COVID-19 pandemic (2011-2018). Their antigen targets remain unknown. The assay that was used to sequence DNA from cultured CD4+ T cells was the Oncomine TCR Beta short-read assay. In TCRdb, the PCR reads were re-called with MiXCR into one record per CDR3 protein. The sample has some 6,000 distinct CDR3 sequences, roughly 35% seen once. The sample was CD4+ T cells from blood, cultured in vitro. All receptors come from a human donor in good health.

The CDR3 spells CASSLLGAGGDTQYF. The CDR3 region has the DNA TGTGCCAGCAGTCTACTCGGCGCCGGTGGAGATACGCAGTATTTT. The chain uses TRBV27 and TRBJ2-3, with unresolved D. The CDR3 runs 15 residues. Germline V gives CDR1 MNHEY, CDR2 SMNVEV (reference sequence). The germline V and J ends were trimmed by 5 bases and 5 bases, with 17 bases remaining between them.

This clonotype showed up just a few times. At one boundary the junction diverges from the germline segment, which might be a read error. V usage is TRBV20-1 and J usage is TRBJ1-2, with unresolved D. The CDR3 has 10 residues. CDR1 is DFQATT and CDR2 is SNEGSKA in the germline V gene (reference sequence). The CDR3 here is CSASSTAIPF. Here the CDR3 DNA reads TGCAGTGCTAGTAGCACAGCCATTCCCTTC.

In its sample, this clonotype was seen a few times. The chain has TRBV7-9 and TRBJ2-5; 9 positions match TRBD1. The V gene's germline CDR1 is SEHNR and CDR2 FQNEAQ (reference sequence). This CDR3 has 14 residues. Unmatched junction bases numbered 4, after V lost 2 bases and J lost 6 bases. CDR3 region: CASSLTGQGKTQYF. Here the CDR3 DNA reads TGTGCCAGCAGCTTAACGGGACAGGGAAAGACCCAGTACTTC. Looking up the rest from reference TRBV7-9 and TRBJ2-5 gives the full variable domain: DTGVSQNPRHKITKRGQNVTFRCDPISEHNRLYWYRQTLGQGPEFLTYFQNEAQLEKSRLLSDRFSAERPKGSFSTLEIQRTEQGDSAMYLCASSLTGQGKTQYFGPGTRLLVL.

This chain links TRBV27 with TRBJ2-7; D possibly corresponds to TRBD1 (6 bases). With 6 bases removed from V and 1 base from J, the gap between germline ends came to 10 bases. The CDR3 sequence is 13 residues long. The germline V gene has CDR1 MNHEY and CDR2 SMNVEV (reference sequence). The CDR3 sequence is CASRTGNSYEQYF. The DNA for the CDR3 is TGTGCCAGCAGGACAGGCAATTCCTACGAGCAGTACTTC.

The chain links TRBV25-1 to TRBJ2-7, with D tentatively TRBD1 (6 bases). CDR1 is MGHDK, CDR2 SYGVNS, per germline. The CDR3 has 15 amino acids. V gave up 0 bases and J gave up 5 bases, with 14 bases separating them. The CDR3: CASSEYRTGYDEQYF. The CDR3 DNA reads TGTGCCAGCAGTGAATATCGTACAGGGTATGACGAGCAGTACTTC.

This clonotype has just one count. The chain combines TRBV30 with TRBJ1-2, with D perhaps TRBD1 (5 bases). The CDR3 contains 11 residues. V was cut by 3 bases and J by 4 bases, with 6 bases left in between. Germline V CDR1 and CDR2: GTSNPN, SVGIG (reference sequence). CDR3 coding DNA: TGTGCCTGGAGGGGGGTCTATGGCTACACCTTC. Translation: CAWRGVYGYTF.

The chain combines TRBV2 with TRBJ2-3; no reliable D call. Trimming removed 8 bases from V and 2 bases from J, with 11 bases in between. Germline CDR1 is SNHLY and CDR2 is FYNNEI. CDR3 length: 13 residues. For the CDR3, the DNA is TGTGCCAGCGAGAGACTCAACACAGATACGCAGTATTTT. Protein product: CASERLNTDTQYF.

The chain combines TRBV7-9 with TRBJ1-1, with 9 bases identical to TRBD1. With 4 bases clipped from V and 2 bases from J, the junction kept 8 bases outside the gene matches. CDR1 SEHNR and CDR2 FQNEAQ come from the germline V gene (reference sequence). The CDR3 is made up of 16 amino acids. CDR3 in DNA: TGTGCCAGCAGCTCCGGACAGGGGAGGCGCAACACTGAAGCTTTCTTT. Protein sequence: CASSSGQGRRNTEAFF. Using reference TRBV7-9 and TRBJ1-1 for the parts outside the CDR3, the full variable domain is DTGVSQNPRHKITKRGQNVTFRCDPISEHNRLYWYRQTLGQGPEFLTYFQNEAQLEKSRLLSDRFSAERPKGSFSTLEIQRTEQGDSAMYLCASSSGQGRRNTEAFFGQGTRLTVV.

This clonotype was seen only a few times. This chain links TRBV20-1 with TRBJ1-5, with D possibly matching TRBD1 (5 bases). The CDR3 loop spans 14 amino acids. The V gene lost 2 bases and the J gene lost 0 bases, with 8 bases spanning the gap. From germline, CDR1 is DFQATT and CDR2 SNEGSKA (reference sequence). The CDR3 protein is CSARSGHSNQPQHF. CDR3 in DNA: TGCAGTGCTAGATCGGGGCATAGCAATCAGCCCCAGCATTTT.

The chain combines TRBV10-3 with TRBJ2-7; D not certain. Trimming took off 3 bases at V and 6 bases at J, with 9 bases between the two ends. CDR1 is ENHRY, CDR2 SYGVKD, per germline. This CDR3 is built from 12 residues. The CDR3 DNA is TGTGCCATCAGTGACGGGCCTAGCGAGCAGTACTTC. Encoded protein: CAISDGPSEQYF.

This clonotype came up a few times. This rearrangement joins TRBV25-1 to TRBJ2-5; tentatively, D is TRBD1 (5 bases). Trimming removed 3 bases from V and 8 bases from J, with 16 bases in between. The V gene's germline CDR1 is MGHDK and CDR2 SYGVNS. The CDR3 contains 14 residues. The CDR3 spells CASSDHATQGTQYF. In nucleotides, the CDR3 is TGTGCCAGCAGTGACCATGCGACCCAGGGTACCCAGTACTTC.

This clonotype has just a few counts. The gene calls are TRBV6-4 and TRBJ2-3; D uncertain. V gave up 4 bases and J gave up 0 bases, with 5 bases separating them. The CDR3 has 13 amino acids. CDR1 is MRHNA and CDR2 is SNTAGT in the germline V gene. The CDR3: CASSAGSTDTQYF. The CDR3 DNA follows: TGTGCCAGCAGTGCGGGTAGCACAGATACGCAGTATTTT.

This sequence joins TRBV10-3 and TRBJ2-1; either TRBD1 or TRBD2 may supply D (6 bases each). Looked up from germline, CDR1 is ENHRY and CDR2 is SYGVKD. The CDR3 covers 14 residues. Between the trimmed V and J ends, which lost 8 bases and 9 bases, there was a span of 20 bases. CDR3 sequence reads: CAIAPDRKRVEQFF. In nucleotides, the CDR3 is TGTGCCATCGCCCCAGACAGGAAGCGGGTTGAGCAGTTCTTC.

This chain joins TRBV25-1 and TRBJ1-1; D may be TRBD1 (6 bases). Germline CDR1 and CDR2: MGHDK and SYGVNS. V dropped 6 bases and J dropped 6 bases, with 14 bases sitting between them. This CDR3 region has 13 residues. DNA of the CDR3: TGTGCCAGCAGCCAGGGGTCTTGGGCTGAAGCTTTCTTT. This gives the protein CASSQGSWAEAFF.

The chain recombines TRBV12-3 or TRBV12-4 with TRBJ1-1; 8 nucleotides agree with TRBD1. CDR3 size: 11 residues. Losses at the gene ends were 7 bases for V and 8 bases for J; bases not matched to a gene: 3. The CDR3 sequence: CASTRTGEAFF. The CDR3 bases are TGTGCCAGCACCAGGACAGGGGAAGCTTTCTTT.

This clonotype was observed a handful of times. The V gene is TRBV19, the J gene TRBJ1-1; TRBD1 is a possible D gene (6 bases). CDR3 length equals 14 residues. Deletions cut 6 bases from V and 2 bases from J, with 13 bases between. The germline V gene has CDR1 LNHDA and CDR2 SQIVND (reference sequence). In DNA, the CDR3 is TGTGCCAGTAGGCTGACAGGAGAAAACACTGAAGCTTTCTTT. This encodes CASRLTGENTEAFF.

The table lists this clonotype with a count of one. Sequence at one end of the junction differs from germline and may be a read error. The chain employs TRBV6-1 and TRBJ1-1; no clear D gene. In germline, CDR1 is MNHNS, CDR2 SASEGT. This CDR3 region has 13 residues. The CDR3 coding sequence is TGTGCCGGCAGCCACCTGTTGAACACTGAAGCTTTCTTT. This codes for CAGSHLLNTEAFF.

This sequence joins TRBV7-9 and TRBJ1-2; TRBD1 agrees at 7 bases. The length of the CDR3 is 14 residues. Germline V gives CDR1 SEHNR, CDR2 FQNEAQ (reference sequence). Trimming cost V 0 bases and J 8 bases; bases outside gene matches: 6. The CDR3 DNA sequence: TGTGCCAGCAGCTTAGCCGAGGGACAGATAGGCTACACCTTC. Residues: CASSLAEGQIGYTF.

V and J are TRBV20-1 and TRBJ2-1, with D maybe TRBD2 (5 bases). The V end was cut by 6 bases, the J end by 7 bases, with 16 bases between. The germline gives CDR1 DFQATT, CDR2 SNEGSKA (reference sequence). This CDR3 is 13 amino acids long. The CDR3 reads CSAPGIGKNEQFF. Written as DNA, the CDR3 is TGCAGTGCCCCCGGTATCGGGAAAAATGAGCAGTTCTTC.

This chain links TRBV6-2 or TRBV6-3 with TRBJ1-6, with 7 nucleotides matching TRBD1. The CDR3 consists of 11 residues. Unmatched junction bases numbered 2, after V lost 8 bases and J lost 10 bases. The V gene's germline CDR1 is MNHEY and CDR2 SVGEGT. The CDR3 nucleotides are TGTGCCAGCTCAGGGGGATCACCCCTCCACTTT. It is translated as CASSGGSPLHF.

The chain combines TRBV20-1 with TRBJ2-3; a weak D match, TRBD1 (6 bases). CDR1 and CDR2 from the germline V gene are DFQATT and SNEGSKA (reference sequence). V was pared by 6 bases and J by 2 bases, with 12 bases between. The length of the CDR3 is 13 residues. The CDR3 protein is CSAPGQNTDTQYF. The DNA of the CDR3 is TGCAGTGCACCGGGACAAAACACAGATACGCAGTATTTT.

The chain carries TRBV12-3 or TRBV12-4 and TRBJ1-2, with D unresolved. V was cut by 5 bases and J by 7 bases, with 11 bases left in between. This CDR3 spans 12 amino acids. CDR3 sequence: CASSPAIGGYTF. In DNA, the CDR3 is TGTGCCAGCAGTCCCGCCATAGGTGGCTACACCTTC.

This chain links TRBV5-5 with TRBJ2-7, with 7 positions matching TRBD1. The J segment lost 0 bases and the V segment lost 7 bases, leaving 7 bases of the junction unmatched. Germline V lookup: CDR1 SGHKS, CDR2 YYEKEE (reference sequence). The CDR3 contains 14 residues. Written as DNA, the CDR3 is TGTGCCAGCCTTCATCAGGGGGACTCCTACGAGCAGTACTTC. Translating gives CASLHQGDSYEQYF.

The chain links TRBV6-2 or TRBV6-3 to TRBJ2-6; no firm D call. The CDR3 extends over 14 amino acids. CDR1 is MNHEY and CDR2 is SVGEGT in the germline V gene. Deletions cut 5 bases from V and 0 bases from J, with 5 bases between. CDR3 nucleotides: TGTGCCAGCAGTCCTTTCTCTGGGGCCAACGTCCTGACTTTC. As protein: CASSPFSGANVLTF.